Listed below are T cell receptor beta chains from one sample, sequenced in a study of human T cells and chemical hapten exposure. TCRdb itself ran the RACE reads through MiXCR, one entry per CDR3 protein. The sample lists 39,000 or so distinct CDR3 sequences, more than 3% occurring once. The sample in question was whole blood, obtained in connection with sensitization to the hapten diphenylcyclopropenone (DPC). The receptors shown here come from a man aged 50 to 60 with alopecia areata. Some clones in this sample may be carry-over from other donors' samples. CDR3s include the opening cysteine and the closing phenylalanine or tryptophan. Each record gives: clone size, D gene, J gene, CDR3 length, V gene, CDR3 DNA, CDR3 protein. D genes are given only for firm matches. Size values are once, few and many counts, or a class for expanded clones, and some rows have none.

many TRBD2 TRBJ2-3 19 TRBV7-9 TGTGCCAGCAGCTCTCCTGGGCTAGCGGGTCCCTCTAGCACAGATACGCAGTATTTT CASSSPGLAGPSSTDTQYF
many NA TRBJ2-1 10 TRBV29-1 TGCAGCGTTGTTAACAATGAGCAGTTCTTC CSVVNNEQFF
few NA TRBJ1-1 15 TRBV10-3 TGTGCCATCAGTGAAAGAATGGGGCCGTACACTGAAGCTTTCTTT CAISERMGPYTEAFF
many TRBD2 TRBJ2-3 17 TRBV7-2 TGTGCCAGCAGCTTAGCGCTAGCGGGAGTCGGCACAGATACGCAGTATTTT CASSLALAGVGTDTQYF
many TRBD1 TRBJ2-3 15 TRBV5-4 TGTGCCAGCAGCCTAGGACAGGGTACCACAGATACGCAGTATTTT CASSLGQGTTDTQYF
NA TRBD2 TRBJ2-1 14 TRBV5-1 TGCGCCAGCAGCGAAGGGCGGGAGGTGGATGAGCAGTTCTTC CASSEGREVDEQFF
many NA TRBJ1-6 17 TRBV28 TGTGCCAGCAGTTTATGGGCCGGCGGTAAATCGGGTTCACCCCTCCACTTT CASSLWAGGKSGSPLHF
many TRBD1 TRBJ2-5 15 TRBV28 TGTGCCAGCAGGACCGACAGGGGGCCTGTGGAGACCCAGTACTTC CASRTDRGPVETQYF
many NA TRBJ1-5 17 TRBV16 TGTGCCAGCAGCCAACGGACATCCCTTAGTGGCAATCAGCCCCAGCATTTT CASSQRTSLSGNQPQHF
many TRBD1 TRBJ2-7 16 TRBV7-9 TGTGCCAGCAGCTTAGAGGGACAGATGGGATCCTACGAGCAGTACTTC CASSLEGQMGSYEQYF
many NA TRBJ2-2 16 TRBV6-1 TGTGCCAGCAGTGAAGGGCTACTACCGAACACCGGGGAGCTGTTTTTT CASSEGLLPNTGELFF
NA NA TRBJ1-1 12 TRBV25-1 TGTGCCAGCAAACAGGGTAACACTGAAGCTTTCTTT CASKQGNTEAFF
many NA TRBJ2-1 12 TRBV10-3 TGTGCCATCAGTTCGTCCGGAGGTGAGCAGTTCTTC CAISSSGGEQFF
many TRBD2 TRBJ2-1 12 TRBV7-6 TGTGCCAGCAGTCCACTTCGGGAGGGGCCGTTCTTC CASSPLREGPFF
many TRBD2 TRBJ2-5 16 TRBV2 TGTGCCAGCAGTGTGGACCTAGCGGGGGCCCAAGAGACCCAGTACTTC CASSVDLAGAQETQYF
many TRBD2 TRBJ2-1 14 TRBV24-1 TGTGCCACCAGTGATAGCGGGATAGAAAATGAGCAGTTCTTC CATSDSGIENEQFF
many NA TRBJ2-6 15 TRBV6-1 TGTGCCAGCAGTGAAACAGTCTCTGGGGCCAACGTCCTGACTTTC CASSETVSGANVLTF
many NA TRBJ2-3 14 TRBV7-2 TGTGCCAGCAGCTACAGGGTAAACACAGATACGCAGTATTTT CASSYRVNTDTQYF
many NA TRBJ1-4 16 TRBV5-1 TGCGCCAGCAGCTGGGAAGACACTGCAACTAATGAAAAACTGTTTTTT CASSWEDTATNEKLFF
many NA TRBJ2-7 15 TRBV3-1 TGTGCCAGCAGCCAAGGTTTAGGGGGGACCTACGAGCAGTACTTC CASSQGLGGTYEQYF
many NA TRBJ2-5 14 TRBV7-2 TGTGCCAGCAGCTGGCGTGGTCCGGGGGAGACCCAGTACTTC CASSWRGPGETQYF
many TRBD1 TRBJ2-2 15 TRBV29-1 TGCAGCGTTGAAGATATACAGGGGGCCACCGGGGAGCTGTTTTTT CSVEDIQGATGELFF
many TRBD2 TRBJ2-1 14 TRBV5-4 TGTGCCAGCAGCTTGGTCCTAGCGGGAGGTGAGCAGTTCTTC CASSLVLAGGEQFF
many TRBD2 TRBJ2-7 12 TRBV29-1 TGCAGCGGGGGGACTAGCGTCTACGAGCAGTACTTC CSGGTSVYEQYF
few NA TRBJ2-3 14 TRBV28 TGTGCCAGCAGTTTGGACGGCCCCACAGATACGCAGTATTTT CASSLDGPTDTQYF
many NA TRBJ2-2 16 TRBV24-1 TGTGCCACCAGTGAACCCCGACAGGGAGGGACCGGGGAGCTGTTTTTT CATSEPRQGGTGELFF
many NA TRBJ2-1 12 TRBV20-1 TGCAGTGCTGCCCCTAGCTCGAGAGAGCAGTTCTTC CSAAPSSREQFF
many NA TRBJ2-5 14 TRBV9 TGTGCCAGCAGCGATCGGACAGCACAAGAGACCCAGTACTTC CASSDRTAQETQYF
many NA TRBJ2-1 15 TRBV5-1 TGCGCCAGCAGCCAGGGCCTAACAACGTACAATGAGCAGTTCTTC CASSQGLTTYNEQFF
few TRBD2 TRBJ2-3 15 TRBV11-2 TGTGCCAGCAGCTTAGTCCCTAGCGGGAGTGGTACGCAGTATTTT CASSLVPSGSGTQYF
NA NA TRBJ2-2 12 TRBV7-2 TGTGCCAGCAGCAGCACGCCGCCGGAGCTGTTTTTT CASSSTPPELFF
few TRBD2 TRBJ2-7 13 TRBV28 TGTGCCAGCCGGGCGGGAGGGACCTACGAGCAGTACTTC CASRAGGTYEQYF
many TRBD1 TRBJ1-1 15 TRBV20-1 TGCAGTGCTAGAGAGCCCAGGGGGCAGGTTGGTGAAGCTTTCTTT CSAREPRGQVGEAFF
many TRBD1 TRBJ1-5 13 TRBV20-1 TGCAGTGCTTGGGACAGGGCGAATCAGCCCCAGCATTTT CSAWDRANQPQHF
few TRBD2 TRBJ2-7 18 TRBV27 TGTGCCAGCAGTTTATCCGGACTAGCGGGAGGTTCCTCCTACGAGCAGTACTTC CASSLSGLAGGSSYEQYF
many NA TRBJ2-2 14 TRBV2 TGTGCCAGCAGTAAAGGACAGCACCCCGGGGAGCTGTTTTTT CASSKGQHPGELFF
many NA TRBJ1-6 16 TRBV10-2 TGCGCCAGCAGTGAGATACCGTACCCCTATAATTCACCCCTCCACTTT CASSEIPYPYNSPLHF
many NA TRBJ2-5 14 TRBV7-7 TGTGCTAGCAGCCGGGGACTTTTCCAAGAGACCCAGTACTTC CASSRGLFQETQYF
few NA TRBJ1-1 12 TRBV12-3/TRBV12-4 TGTGCCAGCAGTCCCCTGGCAGGAGCAGCTTTCTTT CASSPLAGAAFF
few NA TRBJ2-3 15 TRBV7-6 TGTGCCAGCAGCTTAGCGGGGGTAGCCACAGATACGCAGTATTTT CASSLAGVATDTQYF
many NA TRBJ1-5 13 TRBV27 TGTGCCAGCAGTCCTGTTGACGGAACCCCCCAGCATTTT CASSPVDGTPQHF
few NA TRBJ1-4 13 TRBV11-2 TGTGCCAGCAGCTTAGAAGTCAAAGAAAAACTGTTTTTT CASSLEVKEKLFF
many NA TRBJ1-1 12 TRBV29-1 TGCAGCGTGAAAATAGAGAACACTGAAGCTTTCTTT CSVKIENTEAFF
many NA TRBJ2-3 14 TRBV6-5 TGTGCCAGCAGTTACTCTCTAAGCACAGATACGCAGTATTTT CASSYSLSTDTQYF
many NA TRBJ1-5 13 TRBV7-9 TGTGCCAGCAGCCCCGACAGAAATCAGCCCCAGCATTTT CASSPDRNQPQHF